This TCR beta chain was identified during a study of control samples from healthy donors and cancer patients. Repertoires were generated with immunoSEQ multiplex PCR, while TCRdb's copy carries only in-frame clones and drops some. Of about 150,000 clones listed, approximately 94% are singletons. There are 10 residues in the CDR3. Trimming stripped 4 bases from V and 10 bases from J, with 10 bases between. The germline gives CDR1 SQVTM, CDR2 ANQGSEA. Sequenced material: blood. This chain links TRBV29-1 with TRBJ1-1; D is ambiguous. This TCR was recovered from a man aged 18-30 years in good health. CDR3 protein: CSVGTSGAFF. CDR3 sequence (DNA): TGCAGCGTTGGGACCTCGGGAGCTTTCTTT.